This TCR beta chain was retrieved from a study of early T cells in non-severe SARS-CoV-2 infection. Individual cDNA molecules carried attached unique molecular identifiers. Each CDR3 protein is one row after TCRdb ran MiXCR on the 5' RACE reads. This sample has approximately 40,000 distinct CDR3 sequences, with about 9.3% found just once. Many counts were recorded for this clonotype. Germline CDR1 reads LGHDT; CDR2 reads YNNKEL (reference sequence). V shed 5 bases, J shed 2 bases, and the junction held 7 bases outside the gene matches. This CDR3 contains 15 residues. The chain is built from TRBV3-1 and TRBJ2-7; 9 positions match TRBD2. The sample comprised whole blood. This clonotype was sampled from an adult who was a healthcare worker with PCR-confirmed SARS-CoV-2 infection or an uninfected control (not recorded which). The CDR3 region has the DNA TGTGCCAGCAGCACGAACCTAGCGGGGACCTACGAGCAGTACTTC. This encodes CASSTNLAGTYEQYF.